These 23 T cell receptor beta chains were all obtained from the same sample, sequenced in a study of beta chain features in type 1 diabetes (dated by TCRdb to between 2017 and 2018). No cognate antigen is known for these TCRs. The study at large found these results: In all four CD4+ subsets, TCRB CDR3 length was moderately but significantly shorter in type 1 diabetes patients.

The library was obtained by the immunoSEQ multiplex PCR assay. The entire amount of isolated RNA was reverse transcribed using the High Capacity cDNA Reverse Transcription Kit, so the sequenced TCRB transcripts were expressed ones. The clones in this table, taken by TCRdb from immuneACCESS, are in-frame only. Not every clone is retained; where verified, under half of the shortfall comes from an unresolved V gene, and the cause of the rest is unknown. The sample data list about 660,000 clones, and about 14% of these were observed just once. Of the sample, less than 0.04% falls within the top ten clones. The sample comprised naive CD4+ T cells from blood. Interpreted using the paper, the cell subset or site label stands for: true naive CD4+ T cells. These receptors originate from a man aged 18 to 30 with type 1 diabetes.

With regard to this clone: This same CDR3 is encoded by further DNA sequences in the sample. The V gene is TRBV5-1, the J gene TRBJ1-5; the match to TRBD1 covers 7 bases. There are 14 residues in the CDR3. Germline CDR1 reads SGHRS; CDR2 reads YFSETQ. The V segment lost 4 bases and the J segment 1 base; nucleotides outside the gene matches: 2. The CDR3 here is CASSPTGSNQPQHF. The CDR3 bases are TGCGCCAGCAGCCCGACAGGGAGCAATCAGCCCCAGCATTTT.

In its sample, this clone was seen a few times. The chain carries TRBV19 and TRBJ1-5; 8 positions match TRBD1. V was pared by 5 bases and J by 12 bases, with 3 bases of the junction left unmatched. CDR1 LNHDA and CDR2 SQIVND come from the germline V gene (reference sequence). The CDR3 is 11 residues long. The CDR3 nucleotides read TGTGCCAGTAGTTTCGGACAGGGCCAGCATTTT. Its protein product is CASSFGQGQHF.

The CDR3, as DNA: TGTGCCTGGAGTTTAGCGGGGACGGGAGCAGATACGCAGTATTTT. Its translation: CAWSLAGTGADTQYF. The V call is TRBV30, the J call TRBJ2-3; 8 nucleotides match TRBD2. Trimming removed 2 bases from V and 4 bases from J; junction bases left unmatched: 8. The CDR3 length is 15 residues. Germline V lookup: CDR1 GTSNPN, CDR2 SVGIG (reference sequence).

The chain employs TRBV19 and TRBJ2-5; weak D call: TRBD1 (6 bases). The CDR3 runs 15 residues. Trimming took 5 bases from V and 5 from J, leaving 18 bases between them. Germline CDR1 reads LNHDA; CDR2 reads SQIVND (reference sequence). CDR3 in DNA: TGTGCCAGTAGTCCCTCACAGGGATTCTGGGAGACCCAGTACTTC. This gives the protein CASSPSQGFWETQYF.

This chain joins TRBV30 and TRBJ2-1; the D is unclear. Trimming left V 7 bases short and J 0 bases short, with 16 bases between. The CDR3 covers 15 residues. Germline V CDR1 and CDR2: GTSNPN, SVGIG (reference sequence). The CDR3 sequence: CASNIPFSSYNEQFF. As DNA, the CDR3 is TGTGCCTCCAACATTCCCTTTAGCTCCTACAATGAGCAGTTCTTC.

The rearrangement joins TRBV7-6 to TRBJ2-5; 10 bases align to TRBD1. There are 15 residues in the CDR3. Trimming took 5 bases from V and 5 from J; bases not matched to a gene: 8. Germline V gives CDR1 SGHVS, CDR2 FNYEAQ. The CDR3 loop is CASSPGTGEWETQYF. The CDR3 DNA follows: TGTGCCAGCAGCCCCGGGACAGGGGAATGGGAGACCCAGTACTTC. Full variable domain (missing parts from reference TRBV7-6 and TRBJ2-5): GAGVSQSPRYKVTKRGQDVALRCDPISGHVSLYWYRQALGQGPEFLTYFNYEAQQDKSGLPNDRFSAERPEGSISTLTIQRTEQRDSAMYRCASSPGTGEWETQYFGPGTRLLVL.

The rearrangement links TRBV5-4 to TRBJ2-3; 9 positions agree with TRBD2. The V gene's germline CDR1 is SGHNT and CDR2 YYREEE (reference sequence). V was pared by 4 bases and J by 1 base, with 10 bases of the junction left unmatched. The CDR3 has 17 amino acids. CDR3 nucleotides: TGTGCCAGCAGCCAAGAAAGAGCGGGAGGTGGCACAGATACGCAGTATTTT. This codes for CASSQERAGGGTDTQYF.

This rearrangement joins TRBV6-6 to TRBJ2-6; D not certain. The V end was cut by 7 bases, the J end by 0 bases, with 7 bases between. Germline V CDR1 and CDR2: MNHNY, SVGAGI (reference sequence). This CDR3 region has 14 residues. CDR3 in amino acids: CASTISSGANVLTF. The CDR3 DNA sequence: TGTGCCAGCACCATAAGCTCTGGGGCCAACGTCCTGACTTTC.

This clone was counted between two and nine times. V gene TRBV19 combines with J gene TRBJ2-1; 9 nucleotides match TRBD2. This CDR3 contains 15 residues. Germline V gene sequence: CDR1 LNHDA, CDR2 SQIVND (reference sequence). The junction had 7 bases not matched to a gene; V was cut back by 6 bases and J by 4 bases. The CDR3 DNA reads TGTGCCAGTAGACGAGCGGGAGGACCATACAATGAGCAGTTCTTC. Its protein product is CASRRAGGPYNEQFF. The variable domain in full, with the rest retrieved from reference TRBV19 and TRBJ2-1, is DGGITQSPKYLFRKEGQNVTLSCEQNLNHDAMYWYRQDPGQGLRLIYYSQIVNDFQKGDIAEGYSVSREKKESFPLTVTSAQKNPTAFYLCASRRAGGPYNEQFFGPGTRLTVL.

The table lists this clone with a few counts. The same CDR3 also results from other DNA sequences found in this sample. The V call is TRBV30, the J call TRBJ2-7, with 7 positions matching TRBD1. Germline trimming cut 1 base from V and 3 bases from J; bases unmatched to any gene: 0. CDR1 GTSNPN and CDR2 SVGIG come from the germline V gene (reference sequence). The CDR3 runs 12 residues. The CDR3 region is CAWSGQGYEQYF. As DNA, the CDR3 is TGTGCCTGGAGTGGACAGGGCTACGAGCAGTACTTC.

As DNA, the CDR3 is TGTGCCAGCAGCCGCGGACAACAAACTAGGAACACCATATATTTT. Translated: CASSRGQQTRNTIYF. This chain connects TRBV6-5 to TRBJ1-3; perhaps TRBD1 as D (5 bases). The CDR3 is 15 residues long. Germline-derived CDR1 and CDR2 are MNHEY and SVGAGI. The V and J ends lost 6 bases and 7 bases respectively, with 19 bases between them.

The chain joins TRBV29-1 to TRBJ2-5; TRBD2 matches 7 bases. The CDR3 has 12 residues. Germline V gene lookup returns CDR1 SQVTM and CDR2 ANQGSEA. With V trimmed by 7 bases and J by 2 bases, 4 bases remained unmatched. DNA for the CDR3: TGCAGCGCCTGGACTAGACAAGAGACCCAGTACTTC. It is translated as CSAWTRQETQYF.

The chain is built from TRBV5-4 and TRBJ1-1; 9 positions agree with TRBD1. Germline V lookup: CDR1 SGHNT, CDR2 YYREEE (reference sequence). V shed 3 bases, J shed 4 bases, and the junction held 10 bases outside the gene matches. The CDR3 spans 16 residues. CDR3 sequence: CASSSTGGVLGTEAFF. CDR3 DNA sequence: TGTGCCAGCAGCTCGACAGGGGGAGTTCTGGGCACTGAAGCTTTCTTT.

This clone was observed a few times. The V and J genes are TRBV30 and TRBJ1-5; no definite D call. V was cut by 5 bases and J by 10 bases, with 18 bases left in between. CDR1 and CDR2 from the germline V gene are GTSNPN and SVGIG (reference sequence). The CDR3 is made up of 13 amino acids. CDR3 sequence: CAWGPGQTGPQHF. For the CDR3, the DNA is TGTGCCTGGGGACCGGGCCAGACGGGACCCCAGCATTTT. Variable domain in full (rest from reference TRBV30 and TRBJ1-5): SQTIHQWPATLVQPVGSPLSLECTVEGTSNPNLYWYRQAAGRGLQLLFYSVGIGQISSEVPQNLSASRPQDRQFILSSKKLLLSDSGFYLCAWGPGQTGPQHFGDGTRLSIL.

The gene calls are TRBV9 and TRBJ1-6; 7 bases match TRBD1. V lost 0 bases, J lost 1 base, and 7 bases stayed unmatched. Germline V gene lookup returns CDR1 SGDLS and CDR2 YYNGEE. CDR3 length: 18 amino acids. Written as DNA, the CDR3 is TGTGCCAGCAGCGTAGGAACAGGGGAAGAGTCCTATAATTCACCCCTCCACTTT. Protein product: CASSVGTGEESYNSPLHF. Filled out from reference TRBV9 and TRBJ1-6, the complete variable domain reads DSGVTQTPKHLITATGQRVTLRCSPRSGDLSVYWYQQSLDQGLQFLIQYYNGEERAKGNILERFSAQQFPDLHSELNLSSLELGDSALYFCASSVGTGEESYNSPLHFGNGTRLTVT.

This clone was counted between two and nine times. The DNA for the CDR3 is TGTGCCAGCAGTTACTCGGAGTGGAACACTGAAGCTTTCTTT. Its translation: CASSYSEWNTEAFF. The J gene is TRBJ1-1, the V gene TRBV6-5; D gene ambiguous. V was shortened by 0 bases and J by 1 base, with 6 bases between the two germline ends. Germline lookup yields CDR1 MNHEY and CDR2 SVGAGI. The CDR3 contains 14 residues.

This chain uses TRBV10-3 with TRBJ2-1, with 12 bases identical to TRBD2. The CDR3 spans 15 residues. V trimming: 3 bases; J trimming: 4 bases; junction bases outside the gene matches: 1. The germline CDR1 and CDR2 sequences are ENHRY and SYGVKD. DNA of the CDR3: TGTGCCATCAGTGAACTAGCGGGAGGATACAATGAGCAGTTCTTC. This gives the protein CAISELAGGYNEQFF.

The V gene is TRBV4-1, the J gene TRBJ2-7; 9 nucleotides line up with TRBD1. With 4 bases clipped from V and 5 bases from J, the junction kept 12 bases outside the gene matches. This CDR3 comprises 16 residues. The V gene's germline CDR1 is MGHRA and CDR2 YSYEKL. The CDR3 reads CASSLKGQGRFDEQYF. Written as DNA, the CDR3 is TGCGCCAGCAGCCTTAAAGGACAGGGGCGGTTTGACGAGCAGTACTTC.

V gene TRBV4-1 combines with J gene TRBJ2-3; D gene uncertain. From germline, CDR1 is MGHRA and CDR2 YSYEKL. V was pared by 0 bases and J by 4 bases, with 14 bases between. CDR3 size: 16 residues. This chain's CDR3 is CASSQEGPLGADTQYF. CDR3 nucleotide sequence: TGCGCCAGCAGCCAAGAGGGCCCTCTTGGGGCAGATACGCAGTATTTT.

The chain uses TRBV5-4 and TRBJ2-6; D is undetermined. V was cut by 0 bases and J by 0 bases, with 16 bases left in between. CDR1 SGHNT and CDR2 YYREEE come from the germline V gene (reference sequence). The CDR3 has 19 amino acids. CDR3: CASSLDVWGSSSGANVLTF. In nucleotides, the CDR3 is TGTGCCAGCAGCTTGGATGTGTGGGGATCGAGCTCTGGGGCCAACGTCCTGACTTTC.

The J gene is TRBJ1-1, the V gene TRBV9, with unresolved D. The CDR3 consists of 13 residues. Germline V lookup: CDR1 SGDLS, CDR2 YYNGEE. V shed 1 base and J shed 8 bases, with 12 bases lying between them. The CDR3 nucleotides read TGTGCCAGCAGCGTACATTTGGGCGGGGAAGCTTTCTTT. This codes for CASSVHLGGEAFF.

This clone was picked up a small number of times. The chain links TRBV9 to TRBJ1-1; D is undetermined. CDR1 is SGDLS and CDR2 is YYNGEE in the germline V gene. The CDR3 is 14 amino acids. V shed 0 bases and J shed 1 base, with 7 bases lying between them. The DNA for the CDR3 is TGTGCCAGCAGCGTAGATCATGGGAACACTGAAGCTTTCTTT. Encoded protein: CASSVDHGNTEAFF.

This chain connects TRBV5-6 to TRBJ1-1, with D perhaps TRBD1 (5 bases). V was cut by 4 bases and J by 0 bases, with 13 bases left in between. The CDR3 runs to 15 residues. Germline V lookup: CDR1 SGHDT, CDR2 YYEEEE. DNA for the CDR3: TGTGCCAGCAGCCCTAATCCGGGGGTGAACACTGAAGCTTTCTTT. Translation gives CASSPNPGVNTEAFF.